These 26 T cell receptor beta chains came from one sample sequenced in a study of blood T cell repertoires in COVID-19. Here immunoSEQ multiplex PCR was the method, and the copy in TCRdb shows in-frame clones only, minus some. Found here are fewer than 300,000 clones, approximately 90% of them singletons; the top ten hold 2.3%. Material: PBMCs or T cells enriched from blood (not recorded which). The source is a woman aged 40-49 years with acute COVID-19.

This chain's CDR3 is CASSQDWRDPGTDTQYF. In DNA form, the CDR3 reads TGCGCCAGCAGCCAAGATTGGCGGGATCCAGGCACAGATACGCAGTATTTT. The rearrangement links TRBV4-1 to TRBJ2-3, with D maybe TRBD2 (6 bases). V was clipped by 0 bases and J by 1 base, with 14 bases between them. The length of the CDR3 is 17 residues. Germline V CDR1 and CDR2: MGHRA, YSYEKL.

The CDR3 coding sequence is TGTGCCAGTAGTATCTCCACGGGTAATCAGCCCCAGCATTTT. Its translation is CASSISTGNQPQHF. The chain uses TRBV19 and TRBJ1-5; D gene uncertain. Trimming cost V 3 bases and J 4 bases, with 10 bases left between them. CDR1 LNHDA and CDR2 SQIVND come from the germline V gene (reference sequence). The CDR3 is 14 amino acids.

The chain has TRBV6-5 and TRBJ1-2, with TRBD1 matching over 8 bases. The ends lost 7 bases at V and 5 bases at J; junction bases unmatched: 6. Germline loops: CDR1 MNHEY, CDR2 SVGAGI. The CDR3 contains 13 residues. The CDR3 loop is CASTGTGPYGYTF. DNA of the CDR3: TGTGCCAGCACTGGGACAGGCCCATATGGCTACACCTTC.

The V and J genes are TRBV15 and TRBJ2-1, with D perhaps matching TRBD1 (5 bases). Germline V gene lookup returns CDR1 LNHNV and CDR2 YYDKDF (reference sequence). V was cut by 3 bases and J by 5 bases, with 14 bases left in between. The CDR3 sequence is 15 residues long. The CDR3 nucleotides read TGTGCCACCAGCAGGGGGCCGGGTGGGAACAATGAGCAGTTCTTC. Translation gives CATSRGPGGNNEQFF.

The V gene is TRBV24-1, the J gene TRBJ2-3, with 7 positions matching TRBD1. The trim removed 4 bases at V and 0 bases at J, leaving 6 bases unmatched. Germline V lookup: CDR1 KGHDR, CDR2 SFDVKD. The CDR3 has 16 residues. The CDR3 loop reads CATSDTGDTSTDTQYF. The CDR3 DNA follows: TGTGCCACCAGTGACACAGGGGACACTAGCACAGATACGCAGTATTTT.

This clone was seen only once. The gene calls are TRBV7-9 and TRBJ1-2, with a possible D match to TRBD1 (5 bases). The CDR3 contains 14 residues. Trimming took 1 base from V and 7 from J, leaving 13 bases between them. Germline CDR1 SEHNR, CDR2 FQNEAQ (reference sequence). The chain's CDR3 is CASSLGGQGVGYTF. The CDR3 nucleotides are TGTGCCAGCAGCTTAGGGGGCCAGGGTGTTGGCTACACCTTC.

The J gene is TRBJ2-3, the V gene TRBV2; D ambiguous. The V gene lost 6 bases and the J gene lost 0 bases, with 16 bases spanning the gap. The CDR3 spans 16 residues. Germline-derived CDR1 and CDR2 are SNHLY and FYNNEI. CDR3 coding DNA: TGTGCCAGCAGCTCCCTACGCTCGCGGAGCACAGATACGCAGTATTTT. Its translation: CASSSLRSRSTDTQYF.

The chain combines TRBV2 with TRBJ2-5; 8 bases are a match to TRBD2. V shed 0 bases, J shed 5 bases, and the junction held 2 bases outside the gene matches. This CDR3 is 14 amino acids long. Germline-derived CDR1 and CDR2 are SNHLY and FYNNEI. The CDR3 nucleotides are TGTGCCAGCAGTGAAGCCAGCGGGGGTGAGACCCAGTACTTC. It yields the protein CASSEASGGETQYF.

The chain couples TRBV7-8 to TRBJ2-7; 7 bases match TRBD2. This CDR3 has 17 amino acids. J was trimmed by 2 bases and V by 5 bases; bases with no gene match: 15. The germline V gene has CDR1 SGHVS and CDR2 FQNEAQ. CDR3 nucleotides: TGTGCCAGCAGCCGACGACGGGACTCGGGGAGGGCCTACGAGCAGTACTTC. Translation gives CASSRRRDSGRAYEQYF.

The gene calls are TRBV19 and TRBJ1-5; no definite D call. The germline V gene has CDR1 LNHDA and CDR2 SQIVND (reference sequence). V was clipped by 2 bases and J by 3 bases, with 11 bases between them. The CDR3 sequence is 15 residues long. The CDR3 here is CASSITPGHNQPQHF. CDR3 DNA: TGTGCCAGTAGTATAACGCCAGGCCACAATCAGCCCCAGCATTTT.

The rearrangement links TRBV19 to TRBJ2-7, with 14 bases lining up with TRBD2. V shed 6 bases and J 1 base; nucleotides not matched to a gene: 8. There are 17 residues in the CDR3. Germline V CDR1 and CDR2: LNHDA, SQIVND (reference sequence). This CDR3 reads CASSLTSGGAGSYEQYF. CDR3 DNA: TGTGCCAGTAGCCTGACTAGCGGGGGGGCCGGGTCCTACGAGCAGTACTTC.

Here the CDR3 DNA reads TGTGCCAGCAGCGTACTGACAGGCGGCGGCTACACCTTC. This encodes CASSVLTGGGYTF. The V call is TRBV9, the J call TRBJ1-2; D is perhaps TRBD1 (6 bases). Looked up from germline, CDR1 is SGDLS and CDR2 is YYNGEE. V was trimmed by 1 base and J by 8 bases, leaving 12 bases between them. The CDR3 is 13 residues long. Combining the CDR3 with reference TRBV9 and TRBJ1-2 gives the whole variable domain DSGVTQTPKHLITATGQRVTLRCSPRSGDLSVYWYQQSLDQGLQFLIQYYNGEERAKGNILERFSAQQFPDLHSELNLSSLELGDSALYFCASSVLTGGGYTFGSGTRLTVV.

V is TRBV7-8 and J is TRBJ2-1; 8 bases line up with TRBD2. CDR3 size: 16 residues. After removal of 1 base from V and 3 bases from J, the junction contained 5 bases not matched to a gene. Per the germline V gene, CDR1 is SGHVS and CDR2 is FQNEAQ. The CDR3 here is CASSLGLAGLYNEQFF. DNA of the CDR3: TGTGCCAGCAGCTTAGGTCTAGCGGGCCTCTACAATGAGCAGTTCTTC.

The chain employs TRBV9 and TRBJ2-1; possibly TRBD2 for D (6 bases). The CDR3 covers 15 residues. Per germline, CDR1 SGDLS and CDR2 YYNGEE. V shed 0 bases and J shed 3 bases, with 10 bases lying between them. The CDR3 DNA follows: TGTGCCAGCAGCGTAGATCTCGGGGGCTACAATGAGCAGTTCTTC. Translated, it gives CASSVDLGGYNEQFF.

The V gene is TRBV7-2, the J gene TRBJ2-7; 7 positions match TRBD2. Germline values: CDR1 SGHTA, CDR2 FQGNSA. Trimming cost V 5 bases and J 3 bases; bases outside gene matches: 13. The CDR3 spans 16 residues. The CDR3 sequence: CASSKRTGLAVYEQYF. The DNA of the CDR3 is TGTGCCAGCAGCAAAAGAACGGGGCTAGCGGTCTACGAGCAGTACTTC.

The genes are TRBV2 and TRBJ2-3; TRBD2 might be the D (6 bases). V was trimmed by 1 base and J by 8 bases, leaving 13 bases between them. CDR1 and CDR2 from the germline V gene are SNHLY and FYNNEI. The CDR3 covers 14 residues. The CDR3: CASSEGRTTATQYF. In nucleotides, the CDR3 is TGTGCCAGCAGTGAAGGACGGACTACGGCTACGCAGTATTTT.

The chain carries TRBV30 and TRBJ1-2; 11 nucleotides line up with TRBD1. J lost 8 bases, V lost 7 bases, and 18 bases had no gene match. The CDR3 has 16 residues. CDR1 is GTSNPN, CDR2 SVGIG, per germline (reference sequence). In nucleotides, the CDR3 is TGTGCCTCAACAGGATTCATCGGACAGGGGGCGCGAGGCTACACCTTC. It encodes CASTGFIGQGARGYTF.

The chain joins TRBV5-6 to TRBJ1-4; the D gene is possibly TRBD1 (6 bases). Germline lookup yields CDR1 SGHDT and CDR2 YYEEEE. Between the trimmed V and J ends, which lost 4 bases and 6 bases, there was a span of 19 bases. The CDR3 has 16 amino acids. The CDR3, as DNA: TGTGCCAGCAGCCCAAGGGTCGGGGGGCGCGATGAAAAACTGTTTTTT. Its translation is CASSPRVGGRDEKLFF.

The genes are TRBV11-1 and TRBJ2-7; TRBD1 matches 9 bases. The germline gives CDR1 SGHAT, CDR2 FQDESV (reference sequence). CDR3 length: 16 residues. Germline trimming cut 2 bases from V and 0 bases from J; bases unmatched to any gene: 5. CDR3: CASSLTGQGSSYEQYF. As DNA, the CDR3 is TGTGCCAGCAGCTTAACAGGACAGGGGAGCTCCTACGAGCAGTACTTC.

The rearrangement joins TRBV7-9 to TRBJ2-1; 7 bases line up with TRBD1. Trimming removed 2 bases from V and 15 bases from J; junction bases left unmatched: 7. Germline V gene lookup returns CDR1 SEHNR and CDR2 FQNEAQ (reference sequence). The CDR3 is 12 residues long. In DNA form, the CDR3 reads TGTGCCAGCAGCTTAAAAGAGACAGGGCGGTTCTTC. It translates to CASSLKETGRFF.

This chain links TRBV5-1 with TRBJ1-1; possible D gene TRBD1, 6 bases. The germline CDR1 and CDR2 sequences are SGHRS and YFSETQ. The CDR3 has 13 amino acids. V was cut by 5 bases and J by 5 bases, with 13 bases left in between. The CDR3, as DNA: TGCGCCAGCAGAGGTCAGGGGACGACTGAAGCTTTCTTT. Residues: CASRGQGTTEAFF.

The chain employs TRBV30 and TRBJ2-5; 8 nucleotides agree with TRBD1. This CDR3 comprises 14 residues. J gave up 4 bases and V 7 bases, and 11 bases lay outside the gene matches. Germline CDR1 is GTSNPN and CDR2 is SVGIG (reference sequence). CDR3 sequence reads: CASAPGGAGETQYF. As DNA, the CDR3 is TGTGCCTCTGCCCCAGGGGGCGCGGGAGAGACCCAGTACTTC.

V and J are TRBV7-8 and TRBJ2-3; D is unclear. V was pared by 2 bases and J by 2 bases, with 8 bases between. CDR1 and CDR2 (germline): SGHVS, FQNEAQ. CDR3 length equals 14 residues. This CDR3 is CASSLIQITDTQYF. CDR3 DNA sequence: TGTGCCAGCAGCTTAATACAGATCACAGATACGCAGTATTTT.

The chain joins TRBV19 to TRBJ2-7; no clear D. Trimming stripped 1 base from V and 4 bases from J, with 8 bases between. The CDR3 extends over 13 amino acids. Germline assignment: CDR1 LNHDA and CDR2 SQIVND (reference sequence). The CDR3, as DNA: TGTGCCAGTAGTATAGCCGAGGAGTACGAGCAGTACTTC. Its protein is CASSIAEEYEQYF.

V usage is TRBV6-6 and J usage is TRBJ2-5; weak D call: TRBD1 (5 bases). This CDR3 comprises 14 residues. The germline CDR1 and CDR2 sequences are MNHNY and SVGAGI (reference sequence). Trimming took 6 bases from V and 0 from J, leaving 11 bases between them. DNA for the CDR3: TGTGCCAGCAGACCCCAGGGAAACCAAGAGACCCAGTACTTC. Translation: CASRPQGNQETQYF.

The V call is TRBV6-2 or TRBV6-3, the J call TRBJ1-3, with a weak D call TRBD1 (6 bases). Per germline, CDR1 MNHEY and CDR2 SVGEGT. The length of the CDR3 is 14 residues. V was shortened by 5 bases and J by 0 bases, with 8 bases between the two germline ends. For the CDR3, the DNA is TGTGCCAGCAGTCGAGGGGGCTCTGGAAACACCATATATTTT. Translation gives CASSRGGSGNTIYF.